The present T cell receptor beta chain was sequenced within a study of blood T cell repertoires in COVID-19. On the study more broadly: Sites in the United States, Italy and Spain provided acute and convalescent COVID-19 samples. Sources were T cells, B-cell-depleted T cells, or PBMCs; the material itself was cDNA or gDNA.

This clone was recorded once. The table came from immunoSEQ multiplex PCR; TCRdb's copy has only in-frame clones and leaves some out. The sample has about 320,000 clones; 85% are singletons. V trimming: 5 bases; J trimming: 2 bases; junction bases outside the gene matches: 13. The CDR3 covers 19 residues. Germline CDR1 and CDR2: SEHNR and FQNEAQ (reference sequence). V and J are TRBV7-9 and TRBJ2-5; 14 nucleotides agree with TRBD2. The sample consisted of PBMCs or T cells enriched from blood (not recorded which). The TCR sequence derives from a woman younger than 45 who had been exposed to COVID-19. DNA of the CDR3: TGTGCCAGCAGCCGCCTCCGAGGGACTAGCGGGGGCCAACAAGAGACCCAGTACTTC. Translated, it gives CASSRLRGTSGGQQETQYF.